This T cell receptor (beta chain) is drawn from a study of T cell responses to AZD1222 COVID-19 vaccine. Looking at the study overall: Analyses pooled second doses at about 4 or about 12 weeks. Overall study results and limits: Reports say nearly half of spike-specific TCRs go after unmutated variant regions. The span of vaccine-associated CD4 TCRs extended across spike, with dominance at 160-218 and 743-854. The donor cohort was predominantly white British with a female majority, and clonal diversity may have been underestimated.

The CDR3 contains 17 residues. Trimming shortened V by 0 bases and J by 4 bases, and 16 bases separated the two germline ends. The germline CDR1 and CDR2 sequences are LGHDT and YNNKEL (reference sequence). Here immunoSEQ multiplex PCR was the method, and the copy in TCRdb shows in-frame clones only, minus some. The table shows over 100,000 clones, with approximately 86% occurring only once. As for this clone: Its antigen is not identified.

The TCR sequence derives from an adult in good health. This specimen consisted of peripheral blood, obtained on day 0 of AZD1222 vaccination. The chain links TRBV3-1 (or the pseudogene TRBV3-2) to TRBJ2-1; perhaps D is TRBD1 or TRBD2 (5 bases each). CDR3 DNA: TGTGCCAGCAGCCAAGATCCGGGGATGAGGGGATACAATGAGCAGTTCTTC. Translated, it gives CASSQDPGMRGYNEQFF.